This T cell receptor (beta chain) was found in a study of cytomegalovirus exposure and HLA in healthy donors. Study observations and caveats: Among immune exposure information, only CMV serostatus was available.

CDR3 length: 15 residues. The V end lost 1 base, the J end lost 0 bases, and 5 bases lay between the germline ends. CDR1 and CDR2 (germline): SGHDT, YYEEEE. A multiplex PCR was run with 60 Vbeta primers and 13 Jbeta primers. Method: immunoSEQ multiplex PCR; TCRdb's copy keeps in-frame clones and lacks some. Here the sample spans some 140,000 clones, approximately 10% being singletons. About this clone itself: Antigen specificity is unknown.

Sample: PBMCs. This sequence joins TRBV5-6 and TRBJ1-6; D not resolved. The TCR originated in a woman between 40 and 55 years old in good health and CMV-seropositive. The CDR3 bases are TGTGCCAGCAGCTTGACTAGCTCCTATAATTCACCCCTCCACTTT. Encoded protein: CASSLTSSYNSPLHF.